This entry lists 17 T cell receptor beta chains sequenced from one sample in a study of T cell responses to AZD1222 COVID-19 vaccine. TCRdb keeps only in-frame clones here, not all; method: immunoSEQ multiplex PCR. This table holds about 270,000 clones, 90% to 95% found once. This specimen consisted of peripheral blood, obtained 28 days after the second AZD1222 dose. The source is an adult who received the AZD1222 COVID-19 vaccine.

This clone was recorded once. The chain employs TRBV5-1 and TRBJ2-2; unclear D gene. Between the trimmed V and J ends, which lost 0 bases and 3 bases, there was a span of 3 bases. Germline V lookup: CDR1 SGHRS, CDR2 YFSETQ. The CDR3 is 13 amino acids. CDR3 coding DNA: TGCGCCAGCAGCTTGGATCACACCGGGGAGCTGTTTTTT. Amino acid sequence: CASSLDHTGELFF.

Note on this clone: Other DNA sequences in the sample encode the same CDR3. The chain joins TRBV6-1 to TRBJ2-7; D possibly matches TRBD1 or TRBD2 (5 bases each). This CDR3 has 14 residues. V was trimmed by 2 bases and J by 0 bases, leaving 8 bases between them. CDR1 is MNHNS and CDR2 is SASEGT in the germline V gene. The CDR3 is CASSEPGSSYEQYF. In DNA form, the CDR3 reads TGTGCCAGCAGTGAACCAGGGAGCTCCTACGAGCAGTACTTC.

A word on this clone: Other DNA sequences in this sample translate to the same CDR3. The chain uses TRBV2 and TRBJ1-1, with TRBD1 matching 7 bases. In germline, CDR1 is SNHLY, CDR2 FYNNEI. V dropped 4 bases and J dropped 1; count of bases not matched to a gene: 0. This CDR3 spans 13 amino acids. The CDR3 is CASSGQGNTEAFF. The CDR3 DNA follows: TGTGCCAGCAGTGGACAGGGGAACACTGAAGCTTTCTTT.

CDR3 sequence: CASGPGQGTEAFF. The CDR3 DNA sequence: TGTGCCAGCGGACCGGGACAGGGGACTGAAGCTTTCTTT. The gene calls are TRBV27 and TRBJ1-1; 10 nucleotides align to TRBD1. The CDR3 loop spans 13 amino acids. With 8 bases clipped from V and 5 bases from J, the junction kept 5 bases outside the gene matches. Germline V gene data show CDR1 as MNHEY and CDR2 as SMNVEV (reference sequence).

This sequence joins TRBV2 and TRBJ1-2, with D tentatively TRBD1 (5 bases). This CDR3 has 12 amino acids. Germline V gene sequence: CDR1 SNHLY, CDR2 FYNNEI. Trimming removed 4 bases at V and 8 bases at J, with 11 bases between. CDR3 residues: CASSVGGFGYTF. CDR3 nucleotides: TGTGCCAGCAGTGTTGGGGGTTTCGGCTACACCTTC. The full variable domain, with the rest looked up from reference TRBV2 and TRBJ1-2, is EPEVTQTPSHQVTQMGQEVILRCVPISNHLYFYWYRQILGQKVEFLVSFYNNEISEKSEIFDDQFSVERPDGSNFTLKIRSTKLEDSAMYFCASSVGGFGYTFGSGTRLTVV.

The chain joins TRBV6-2 or TRBV6-3 to TRBJ2-7, with D uncertain. V gave up 5 bases and J gave up 3 bases, with 14 bases separating them. The CDR3 loop spans 14 amino acids. Germline V gene data show CDR1 as MNHEY and CDR2 as SVGEGT. The CDR3 is CASSPPRTHYEQYF. CDR3 nucleotides: TGTGCCAGCAGTCCACCCAGGACCCACTACGAGCAGTACTTC.

The J gene is TRBJ1-4, the V gene TRBV7-9, with a weak D call TRBD1 (6 bases). Germline-derived CDR1 and CDR2 are SEHNR and FQNEAQ (reference sequence). The germline V and J ends were trimmed by 4 bases and 5 bases, with 11 bases remaining between them. CDR3 length: 14 amino acids. Here the CDR3 DNA reads TGTGCCAGCAGCTCAGGGGTGGCGAATGAAAAACTGTTTTTT. It yields the protein CASSSGVANEKLFF.

The rearrangement uses TRBV6-5 and TRBJ1-4; D perhaps matches TRBD1 (5 bases). Germline-derived CDR1 and CDR2 are MNHEY and SVGAGI. V was trimmed by 2 bases and J by 10 bases, leaving 14 bases between them. This CDR3 is built from 14 residues. The CDR3 is CASSYEVPGGKLFF. The CDR3 DNA sequence: TGTGCCAGCAGTTACGAGGTCCCGGGGGGAAAACTGTTTTTT.

The chain joins TRBV3-1 (or the pseudogene TRBV3-2) to TRBJ2-5; D tentatively reads TRBD1 or TRBD2 (5 bases each). The length of the CDR3 is 13 residues. V lost 10 bases, J lost 2 bases, and 14 bases lay in between. Germline CDR1 is LGHDT and CDR2 is YNNKEL (reference sequence). The CDR3 region is CAISERGQETQYF. The CDR3 DNA sequence: TGTGCCATCTCAGAGAGGGGACAAGAGACCCAGTACTTC.

The rearrangement links TRBV7-9 to TRBJ1-2, with 8 bases matching TRBD1. The CDR3 is made up of 13 amino acids. V shed 5 bases, J shed 8 bases, and the junction held 7 bases outside the gene matches. CDR1 and CDR2 from the germline V gene are SEHNR and FQNEAQ (reference sequence). CDR3 protein: CASSPRTGRGYTF. CDR3 bases: TGTGCCAGCAGCCCGAGGACAGGGAGGGGCTACACCTTC.

This chain uses TRBV28 with TRBJ2-6, with D unresolved. The germline CDR1 and CDR2 sequences are MDHEN and SYDVKM. Trimming took off 5 bases at V and 2 bases at J, with 7 bases between the two ends. CDR3 length: 14 residues. This CDR3 is CASSPGPGANVLTF. The CDR3 DNA is TGTGCCAGCAGTCCCGGACCTGGGGCCAACGTCCTGACTTTC.

The genes are TRBV21-1 and TRBJ1-2; TRBD1, as called in the table, went unchecked against the DNA. TRBV21-1 is termed a pseudogene. This CDR3 contains 18 residues. The CDR3 DNA follows: TGTGCCAGCAGCAATATCTCCCGGGACAGGGGACATGTCTATGGCTACACCTTC. It encodes CASSNISRDRGHVYGYTF.

The V and J genes are TRBV2 and TRBJ1-1; D remains ambiguous. Germline V CDR1 and CDR2: SNHLY, FYNNEI. V was pared by 6 bases and J by 12 bases, with 17 bases between. The CDR3 has 12 residues. The CDR3 is CASSARALRTFF. DNA for the CDR3: TGTGCCAGCAGCGCCCGGGCTCTGCGCACTTTCTTT.

The V call is TRBV5-6, the J call TRBJ2-7, with a weak D call TRBD1 (5 bases). The CDR3 covers 15 residues. The germline gives CDR1 SGHDT, CDR2 YYEEEE. Trimming removed 1 base at V and 3 bases at J, with 14 bases between. This CDR3 is CASSLIQGTLYEQYF. CDR3 sequence (DNA): TGTGCCAGCAGCTTGATTCAGGGAACACTCTACGAGCAGTACTTC.

The chain carries TRBV29-1 and TRBJ2-1; TRBD1 matches 8 bases. Germline lookup yields CDR1 SQVTM and CDR2 ANQGSEA. The CDR3 contains 13 residues. Trimming cost V 4 bases and J 3 bases; bases outside gene matches: 2. The CDR3 protein is CSVARGLYNEQFF. The CDR3 nucleotides are TGCAGCGTTGCCAGGGGGCTCTACAATGAGCAGTTCTTC.

CDR3 loop: CASSFGRGLGTYNEQFF. CDR3 nucleotide sequence: TGTGCCAGCAGCTTCGGTCGAGGCCTAGGGACCTACAATGAGCAGTTCTTC. This chain uses TRBV5-5 with TRBJ2-1, with D unresolved. V lost 2 bases and J lost 2, with 17 bases in between. The CDR3 loop spans 17 amino acids. The germline CDR1 and CDR2 sequences are SGHKS and YYEKEE (reference sequence).

The chain links TRBV4-2 to TRBJ2-7, with 11 bases lining up with TRBD2. V gave up 1 base and J gave up 0 bases; unmatched junction bases: 2. The CDR3 runs 16 residues. Looked up from germline, CDR1 is LGHNA and CDR2 is YNFKEQ. The CDR3 region is CASSQGGLADSYEQYF. CDR3 coding DNA: TGTGCCAGCAGCCAAGGGGGACTAGCGGACTCCTACGAGCAGTACTTC.